Below are 20 T cell receptor beta chains sequenced from a single sample in a study of blood T cells in healthy people across ages. Together with a sample-barcoded 5' primer, a J-beta primer mix was included in a second PCR lasting roughly 6 to 12 cycles. TCRdb reanalysed the 5' RACE reads using MiXCR and keeps one entry per CDR3 protein. Of approximately 1,000,000 distinct CDR3 sequences listed, about two fifths were seen once; the top ten hold around 13%. Material for sequencing was blood. These receptors all come from a man aged 18 to 29 in good health.

This clonotype was observed a handful of times. The rearrangement uses TRBV30 and TRBJ1-5, with a tentative D call TRBD1 (6 bases). Germline V lookup: CDR1 GTSNPN, CDR2 SVGIG (reference sequence). V lost 1 base and J lost 2, with 12 bases in between. The CDR3 consists of 15 residues. Written as DNA, the CDR3 is TGTGCCTGGAGTGGTGTACAGGGACGCAATCAGCCCCAGCATTTT. Its translation is CAWSGVQGRNQPQHF.

The sample holds a few counts of this clonotype. The chain recombines TRBV12-3 or TRBV12-4 with TRBJ2-3; 9 bases align to TRBD1. The V segment lost 6 bases and the J segment 0 bases; nucleotides outside the gene matches: 10. The CDR3 consists of 17 residues. CDR3 DNA: TGTGCCAGCAGCATGGGGACAGGGAGGGATAGCACAGATACGCAGTATTTT. Its protein product is CASSMGTGRDSTDTQYF.

This clonotype was counted at least ten times. The chain carries TRBV29-1 and TRBJ1-2; no clear D. V lost 1 base and J 1 base, leaving 7 bases between the germline ends. Per germline, CDR1 SQVTM and CDR2 ANQGSEA. This CDR3 contains 13 residues. CDR3 nucleotides: TGCAGCGTTGAAGCTATACTTAACTATGGCTACACCTTC. Translation gives CSVEAILNYGYTF.

A few counts support this clonotype. The rearrangement joins TRBV20-1 to TRBJ1-5; TRBD1 aligns across 7 bases. The length of the CDR3 is 13 residues. Germline CDR1 DFQATT, CDR2 SNEGSKA (reference sequence). With 5 bases clipped from V and 7 bases from J, the junction kept 8 bases outside the gene matches. The CDR3: CSAGRQGYQPQHF. The CDR3 coding sequence is TGCAGTGCTGGACGACAGGGTTACCAGCCCCAGCATTTT.

The chain recombines TRBV12-3 or TRBV12-4 with TRBJ2-2; tentative D call: TRBD2 (5 bases). The CDR3 is 18 residues long. The V end lost 6 bases, the J end lost 3 bases, and 23 bases lay between the germline ends. CDR3 DNA: TGTGCCAGCAGCTTGCCTGACTACTTGGTACTGGACACCGGGGAGCTGTTTTTT. Its protein product is CASSLPDYLVLDTGELFF.

The V call is TRBV9, the J call TRBJ2-3; D may be TRBD1 or TRBD2 (5 bases each). Trimming took 4 bases from V and 4 from J, leaving 16 bases between them. The germline V gene has CDR1 SGDLS and CDR2 YYNGEE. The CDR3 consists of 15 residues. The CDR3 DNA is TGTGCCAGCAGCCCTCTGTCTGGGGGTCCAGATACGCAGTATTTT. Translated: CASSPLSGGPDTQYF.

The chain has TRBV7-9 and TRBJ2-7; D may match TRBD1 or TRBD2 (5 bases each). Between the trimmed V and J ends, which lost 1 base and 6 bases, there was a span of 13 bases. The germline gives CDR1 SEHNR, CDR2 FQNEAQ (reference sequence). This CDR3 is built from 14 residues. This CDR3 reads CASSLGSTRGEQYF. CDR3 bases: TGTGCCAGCAGCTTAGGTTCAACGAGGGGCGAGCAGTACTTC.

The chain uses TRBV27 and TRBJ2-1; 8 bases match TRBD1. The V gene's germline CDR1 is MNHEY and CDR2 SMNVEV (reference sequence). V trimming: 8 bases; J trimming: 15 bases; junction bases outside the gene matches: 18. This CDR3 is built from 14 residues. Here the CDR3 DNA reads TGTGCCAGCTGGTCGGACAGGGCGATTGTTAGTCCGTTCTTC. This encodes CASWSDRAIVSPFF.

The CDR3, as DNA: TGTGCCGCGACCCGAACTGTTAATTCACCCCTCCACTTT. It yields the protein CAATRTVNSPLHF. This chain links TRBV10-3 with TRBJ1-6, with D unclear. This CDR3 comprises 13 residues. V was cut by 11 bases and J by 6 bases, with 14 bases left in between. The germline gives CDR1 ENHRY, CDR2 SYGVKD.

The table lists this clonotype with a few counts. CDR3 nucleotide sequence: TGTGCCAGCAGCCAATTCACGGAGGGACTACTTAACTATGGCTACACCTTC. Encoded protein: CASSQFTEGLLNYGYTF. The rearrangement joins TRBV3-1 to TRBJ1-2; TRBD1 might be the D (5 bases). Trimming cost V 2 bases and J 1 base, with 17 bases left between them. The germline V gene has CDR1 LGHDT and CDR2 YNNKEL (reference sequence). The CDR3 has 17 amino acids.

In the case of this clonotype: The junction differs from germline at one of its ends, possibly a read error. The rearrangement joins TRBV5-1 to TRBJ2-1; the match to TRBD1 covers 7 bases. CDR1 and CDR2 from the germline V gene are SGHRS and YFSETQ. The CDR3 sequence is 14 residues long. The CDR3, as DNA: TGCGCCAACAGCGTAACAGGGGTACCCAATGAGCAGTTCTTC. This encodes CANSVTGVPNEQFF.

The chain links TRBV6-5 to TRBJ2-3; 11 nucleotides match TRBD2. Germline trimming cut 2 bases from V and 6 bases from J; bases unmatched to any gene: 7. The CDR3 has 16 residues. Germline CDR1 reads MNHEY; CDR2 reads SVGAGI. CDR3 amino acids: CASSYGSGGAGDTQYF. In DNA form, the CDR3 reads TGTGCCAGCAGTTACGGTAGCGGGGGGGCCGGTGATACGCAGTATTTT.

The gene calls are TRBV5-1 and TRBJ1-6; D is undetermined. CDR3 length equals 19 residues. The germline V and J ends were trimmed by 0 bases and 0 bases, with 16 bases remaining between them. CDR1 is SGHRS, CDR2 YFSETQ, per germline. Written as DNA, the CDR3 is TGCGCCAGCAGCTTGGGTGGGGTGGCGGAATCCTCCTATAATTCACCCCTCCACTTT. It is translated as CASSLGGVAESSYNSPLHF. Together with reference TRBV5-1 and TRBJ1-6, the CDR3 gives the full variable domain: KAGVTQTPRYLIKTRGQQVTLSCSPISGHRSVSWYQQTPGQGLQFLFEYFSETQRNKGNFPGRFSGRQFSNSRSEMNVSTLELGDSALYLCASSLGGVAESSYNSPLHFGNGTRLTVT.

This clonotype was seen a few times. The gene calls are TRBV7-3 and TRBJ1-2; 7 nucleotides agree with TRBD1. The trim removed 7 bases at V and 6 bases at J, leaving 11 bases unmatched. Looked up from germline, CDR1 is SGHTA and CDR2 is FQGTGA. CDR3 length equals 14 residues. DNA of the CDR3: TGTGCCAGCAAGAAGAACAGGGGCGACCATGGCTACACCTTC. Translation gives CASKKNRGDHGYTF. Full variable domain (remainder filled in from reference TRBV7-3 and TRBJ1-2): GAGVSQTPSNKVTEKGKYVELRCDPISGHTALYWYRQSLGQGPEFLIYFQGTGAADDSGLPNDRFFAVRPEGSVSTLKIQRTERGDSAVYLCASKKNRGDHGYTFGSGTRLTVV.

This clonotype was picked up a small number of times. CDR3: CASSLSRRTLFDNSPLHF. The DNA for the CDR3 is TGTGCCAGCAGTTTGTCCAGGAGAACCCTTTTCGATAATTCACCCCTCCACTTT. The J gene is TRBJ1-6, the V gene TRBV27; D uncertain. V was clipped by 3 bases and J by 5 bases, with 20 bases between them. Germline V CDR1 and CDR2: MNHEY, SMNVEV (reference sequence). This CDR3 is built from 18 residues.

As for this clonotype: One end of the junction does not line up with germline, which may come from a read error. V is TRBV7-3 and J is TRBJ2-1; D is perhaps TRBD2 (6 bases). This CDR3 contains 16 residues. CDR1 and CDR2 from the germline V gene are SGHTA and FQGTGA. CDR3 sequence reads: CASTLGWGGGDNEQFF. The CDR3 bases are TGTGCCAGCACCTTAGGGTGGGGTGGAGGGGACAATGAGCAGTTCTTC.

This clonotype was seen many times. The chain joins TRBV29-1 to TRBJ1-2; D is undetermined. There are 12 residues in the CDR3. CDR1 and CDR2 from the germline V gene are SQVTM and ANQGSEA. With 2 bases removed from V and 5 bases from J, the gap between germline ends came to 9 bases. CDR3 loop: CSVEIRGYGYTF. CDR3 nucleotides: TGCAGCGTTGAAATCCGAGGTTATGGCTACACCTTC.

This chain joins TRBV10-3 and TRBJ2-1; perhaps D is TRBD1 or TRBD2 (5 bases each). Germline lookup yields CDR1 ENHRY and CDR2 SYGVKD. Between the trimmed V and J ends, which lost 6 bases and 4 bases, there was a span of 10 bases. The CDR3 loop spans 13 amino acids. CDR3 in amino acids: CAIRRDQYNEQFF. The CDR3 DNA sequence: TGTGCCATCAGACGGGACCAATACAATGAGCAGTTCTTC.

This clonotype was observed a few times. The chain has TRBV5-1 and TRBJ1-2; maybe TRBD1 (6 bases). V gave up 0 bases and J gave up 2 bases, with 14 bases separating them. From germline, CDR1 is SGHRS and CDR2 YFSETQ. The CDR3 is 16 amino acids. The CDR3 spells CASSLALGTRNYGYTF. The CDR3 region has the DNA TGCGCCAGCAGCTTGGCCTTAGGGACACGAAACTATGGCTACACCTTC. Full variable domain (missing parts from reference TRBV5-1 and TRBJ1-2): KAGVTQTPRYLIKTRGQQVTLSCSPISGHRSVSWYQQTPGQGLQFLFEYFSETQRNKGNFPGRFSGRQFSNSRSEMNVSTLELGDSALYLCASSLALGTRNYGYTFGSGTRLTVV.

This clonotype has more than one count but fewer than ten. The CDR3 sequence: CASSLGQGISGEPTDTQYF. CDR3 bases: TGTGCCAGCAGCTTGGGACAGGGGATATCAGGGGAGCCCACAGATACGCAGTATTTT. V usage is TRBV7-9 and J usage is TRBJ2-3; 10 bases align to TRBD1. CDR3 length: 19 residues. CDR1 SEHNR and CDR2 FQNEAQ come from the germline V gene (reference sequence). The V segment lost 3 bases and the J segment 2 bases; nucleotides outside the gene matches: 14.